One sample yielded the 2 T cell receptor beta chains listed below, sequenced in a study of CD8 T cells in ankylosing spondylitis. Using its own MiXCR run on the 5' RACE reads, TCRdb lists one record per CDR3 protein. The sample shows about 360,000 distinct CDR3 sequences, 20% to 25% of them seen only once. Sequencing was performed on blood, either unsorted or a sorted T cell fraction (not recorded which). The receptors originated from a male donor with ankylosing spondylitis or in good health (not recorded which).

V is TRBV28 and J is TRBJ2-7; 8 positions match TRBD1. The CDR3 is 14 residues long. V lost 4 bases and J lost 3; bases outside the gene matches: 5. Germline loops: CDR1 MDHEN, CDR2 SYDVKM. The CDR3 coding sequence is TGTGCCAGCAGTTCGGGACAGGTAATCTACGAGCAGTACTTC. This gives the protein CASSSGQVIYEQYF.

V and J are TRBV4-1 and TRBJ2-3; D tentatively fits TRBD1 or TRBD2 (6 bases each). The V gene lost 4 bases and the J gene lost 0 bases, with 14 bases spanning the gap. CDR3 size: 16 residues. CDR1 is MGHRA, CDR2 YSYEKL, per germline. CDR3: CASSPSWGASTDTQYF. CDR3 in DNA: TGCGCCAGCAGCCCCTCGTGGGGGGCTAGCACAGATACGCAGTATTTT.